The next 29 T cell receptor beta chains were all read from a single sample in a study of T cell responses to AZD1222 COVID-19 vaccine. TCRdb keeps only in-frame clones here, not all; method: immunoSEQ multiplex PCR. Of 86,000 or so clones in the sample, 80% to 95% were seen once. This specimen consisted of peripheral blood, obtained 28 days after the second AZD1222 dose. These TCRs come from an adult who received the AZD1222 COVID-19 vaccine.

The chain has TRBV2 and TRBJ1-1; no reliable D call. CDR3 length: 13 residues. V lost 7 bases and J 0 bases, leaving 9 bases between the germline ends. Germline V gene data show CDR1 as SNHLY and CDR2 as FYNNEI. The DNA for the CDR3 is TGTGCCAGCAAGTTGTCGGTGAACACTGAAGCTTTCTTT. Protein product: CASKLSVNTEAFF.

This sequence joins TRBV9 and TRBJ1-1; D may be TRBD1 (6 bases). The CDR3 spans 14 residues. Germline CDR1 is SGDLS and CDR2 is YYNGEE. V was shortened by 3 bases and J by 5 bases, with 14 bases between the two germline ends. The CDR3 loop is CASSAPGQPTEAFF. CDR3 DNA: TGTGCCAGCAGCGCCCCAGGACAGCCGACTGAAGCTTTCTTT.

This chain links TRBV5-1 with TRBJ2-2; 13 nucleotides agree with TRBD2. Trimming at V came to 4 bases and at J to 7 bases, leaving 7 bases not matched to a gene. CDR1 SGHRS and CDR2 YFSETQ come from the germline V gene. The CDR3 consists of 16 residues. The CDR3 protein is CASSTRTSGSGGELFF. The CDR3 coding sequence is TGCGCCAGCAGCACCCGGACTAGCGGGAGTGGCGGGGAGCTGTTTTTT.

V gene TRBV12-3 or TRBV12-4 combines with J gene TRBJ1-5; D not resolved. V lost 7 bases and J lost 1, with 5 bases in between. The CDR3 is 12 residues long. CDR3 DNA sequence: TGTGCCAGCATGGACAGCAATCAGCCCCAGCATTTT. As protein: CASMDSNQPQHF.

J is TRBJ1-4 and V is TRBV2; no clear D. The V and J ends lost 6 bases and 3 bases respectively, with 14 bases between them. The CDR3 spans 15 residues. Germline-derived CDR1 and CDR2 are SNHLY and FYNNEI. CDR3 amino acids: CASRDFGRSNEKLFF. CDR3 bases: TGTGCCAGCAGGGACTTCGGACGGTCTAATGAAAAACTGTTTTTT.

This clone was observed once. The chain is built from TRBV5-4 and TRBJ2-3, with D unresolved. In germline, CDR1 is SGHNT, CDR2 YYREEE (reference sequence). V was cut by 0 bases and J by 5 bases, with 7 bases left in between. The CDR3 has 13 residues. The CDR3 here is CASSLGLEDTQYF. The CDR3 region has the DNA TGTGCCAGCAGCTTGGGTCTTGAAGATACGCAGTATTTT.

The rearrangement joins TRBV28 to TRBJ1-6, with D unclear. Germline V gene lookup returns CDR1 MDHEN and CDR2 SYDVKM. The CDR3 has 12 amino acids. V shed 8 bases and J shed 8 bases, with 10 bases lying between them. The CDR3 nucleotides read TGTGCCAGCTACGGCAGGTATTCACCCCTCCACTTT. Encoded protein: CASYGRYSPLHF.

Here the CDR3 DNA reads TGTGCCAGTAGTATGACACACTCTCGTAATTCACCCCTCCACTTT. As protein: CASSMTHSRNSPLHF. The V and J genes are TRBV19 and TRBJ1-6; no clear D gene. CDR1 and CDR2 (germline): LNHDA, SQIVND (reference sequence). The CDR3 contains 15 residues. Trimming cost V 3 bases and J 6 bases, with 12 bases left between them.

This sequence joins TRBV29-1 and TRBJ2-7, with 14 bases lining up with TRBD2. The CDR3 has 14 residues. V shed 7 bases, J shed 5 bases, and the junction held 7 bases outside the gene matches. Germline-derived CDR1 and CDR2 are SQVTM and ANQGSEA. This CDR3 reads CSATGTSGSNEQYF. Here the CDR3 DNA reads TGCAGCGCCACCGGGACTAGCGGGAGTAACGAGCAGTACTTC.

V usage is TRBV7-3 and J usage is TRBJ2-1, with a tentative D call TRBD2 (5 bases). CDR1 and CDR2 from the germline V gene are SGHTA and FQGTGA. Trimming cost V 4 bases and J 12 bases, with 13 bases left between them. The CDR3 loop spans 12 amino acids. The chain's CDR3 is CASSSPGKVQFF. The CDR3 coding sequence is TGTGCCAGCAGCTCCCCGGGGAAGGTGCAGTTCTTC.

The chain recombines TRBV4-1 with TRBJ2-7; D gene ambiguous. The V end lost 2 bases, the J end lost 1 base, and 6 bases lay between the germline ends. Germline assignment: CDR1 MGHRA and CDR2 YSYEKL. This CDR3 region has 13 residues. DNA for the CDR3: TGCGCCAGCAGCCAAACAGATTCCTACGAGCAGTACTTC. Translating gives CASSQTDSYEQYF.

This chain joins TRBV7-2 and TRBJ2-1; 11 positions match TRBD2. This CDR3 contains 15 residues. The germline V gene has CDR1 SGHTA and CDR2 FQGNSA. V lost 1 base and J lost 4; bases outside the gene matches: 0. CDR3 in DNA: TGTGCCAGCAGCTTAGGACTAGCGGGGTACAATGAGCAGTTCTTC. This sequence encodes CASSLGLAGYNEQFF.

The chain employs TRBV27 and TRBJ1-5; TRBD1 is a possible D gene (5 bases). V shed 5 bases and J shed 3 bases, with 14 bases lying between them. The CDR3 length is 15 residues. Germline V gene data show CDR1 as MNHEY and CDR2 as SMNVEV (reference sequence). The CDR3 sequence: CASSRKGVSNQPQHF. In DNA, the CDR3 is TGTGCCAGCAGTCGAAAAGGGGTCTCCAATCAGCCCCAGCATTTT.

This chain joins TRBV9 and TRBJ1-2; maybe TRBD1 (5 bases). In germline, CDR1 is SGDLS, CDR2 YYNGEE. The CDR3 contains 12 residues. Trimming took off 6 bases at V and 8 bases at J, with 14 bases between the two ends. This chain's CDR3 is CASTGGYWGYTF. In nucleotides, the CDR3 is TGTGCCAGCACGGGGGGTTATTGGGGCTACACCTTC.

This chain joins TRBV2 and TRBJ1-6, with unresolved D. V dropped 9 bases and J dropped 1 base, with 13 bases sitting between them. The CDR3 is made up of 15 amino acids. Germline assignment: CDR1 SNHLY and CDR2 FYNNEI. The CDR3 nucleotides are TGTGCCAGTGGACGCGGGCGATCCTATAATTCACCCCTCCACTTT. Amino acids: CASGRGRSYNSPLHF.

The chain is built from TRBV29-1 and TRBJ1-2; D possibly corresponds to TRBD1 (5 bases). Germline V lookup: CDR1 SQVTM, CDR2 ANQGSEA. The CDR3 runs 13 residues. Trimming shortened V by 6 bases and J by 7 bases, and 18 bases separated the two germline ends. The CDR3 loop reads CSVVGAGTIGYTF. The CDR3 DNA is TGCAGCGTCGTAGGGGCTGGAACTATTGGCTACACCTTC.

CDR3 in amino acids: CASSITVNYGYTF. CDR3 coding DNA: TGTGCCAGTAGTATCACGGTGAACTATGGCTACACCTTC. The J gene is TRBJ1-2, the V gene TRBV19; no clear D. The CDR3 consists of 13 residues. Trimming removed 3 bases at V and 2 bases at J, with 7 bases between. CDR1 LNHDA and CDR2 SQIVND come from the germline V gene (reference sequence).

The chain links TRBV29-1 to TRBJ1-2, with 10 positions matching TRBD1. The germline V gene encodes CDR1 SQVTM and CDR2 ANQGSEA. The CDR3 has 13 residues. After removal of 5 bases from V and 8 bases from J, the junction contained 8 bases not matched to a gene. CDR3 region: CSVPRDRGSGYTF. The CDR3 DNA reads TGCAGCGTTCCCCGGGACAGGGGATCCGGCTACACCTTC.

Here the CDR3 DNA reads TGTGCCAGCAGTTTTGACGGTTATGAAAAACTGTTTTTT. Its translation: CASSFDGYEKLFF. The chain uses TRBV12-3 or TRBV12-4 and TRBJ1-4; D ambiguous. The CDR3 loop spans 13 amino acids. Trimming cost V 3 bases and J 6 bases, with 8 bases left between them.

This rearrangement joins TRBV5-4 to TRBJ2-5; D gene ambiguous. The ends were cut back, 1 base at V and 5 bases at J, with 12 bases in the middle. CDR1 and CDR2 (germline): SGHNT, YYREEE (reference sequence). The length of the CDR3 is 14 residues. The CDR3 sequence: CASSLWVQPETQYF. The CDR3 nucleotides read TGTGCCAGCAGCTTGTGGGTGCAGCCGGAGACCCAGTACTTC.

The rearrangement joins TRBV18 to TRBJ1-4; D gene ambiguous. This CDR3 has 14 amino acids. Germline CDR1 KGHSH, CDR2 LQKENI. Trimming took 3 bases from V and 5 from J, leaving 10 bases between them. The CDR3 sequence: CASSPNFQNEKLFF. The CDR3, as DNA: TGTGCCAGCTCACCGAATTTTCAGAATGAAAAACTGTTTTTT. The complete variable domain, with remaining parts taken from reference TRBV18 and TRBJ1-4, reads NAGVMQNPRHLVRRRGQEARLRCSPMKGHSHVYWYRQLPEEGLKFMVYLQKENIIDESGMPKERFSAEFPKEGPSILRIQQVVRGDSAAYFCASSPNFQNEKLFFGSGTQLSVL.

This clone has just one count. This chain connects TRBV12-5 to TRBJ2-1, with TRBD2 matching 9 bases. CDR1 LGHNT and CDR2 FRNRAP come from the germline V gene. The CDR3 consists of 15 residues. The V segment lost 4 bases and the J segment 5 bases; nucleotides outside the gene matches: 6. CDR3: CASGSTGLAHNEQFF. CDR3 DNA sequence: TGTGCTAGTGGTTCCACGGGACTAGCTCACAATGAGCAGTTCTTC.

The chain has TRBV6-5 and TRBJ2-7, with D perhaps TRBD2 (5 bases). The V gene's germline CDR1 is MNHEY and CDR2 SVGAGI. This CDR3 comprises 15 residues. Deletions cut 6 bases from V and 3 bases from J, with 18 bases between. The CDR3 coding sequence is TGTGCCAGCAGCAAACGACGGGAATTGGACTACGAGCAGTACTTC. It translates to CASSKRRELDYEQYF.

This chain connects TRBV3-1 (or the pseudogene TRBV3-2) to TRBJ1-4; no reliable D call. The CDR3 loop spans 12 amino acids. CDR1 is LGHDT and CDR2 is YNNKEL in the germline V gene (reference sequence). V lost 6 bases and J 8 bases, leaving 10 bases between the germline ends. The CDR3 nucleotides are TGTGCCAGCAGTGAGATGCAAGAAAAACTGTTTTTT. Encoded protein: CASSEMQEKLFF.

The chain employs TRBV6-5 and TRBJ2-1, with a tentative D call TRBD1 (5 bases). The ends were cut back, 6 bases at V and 0 bases at J, with 12 bases in the middle. CDR3 length: 15 residues. The V gene's germline CDR1 is MNHEY and CDR2 SVGAGI. The CDR3 reads CASSPTGYSYNEQFF. CDR3 sequence (DNA): TGTGCCAGCAGCCCCACAGGATACTCCTACAATGAGCAGTTCTTC.

This chain connects TRBV27 to TRBJ1-5; D is unclear. Germline CDR1 is MNHEY and CDR2 is SMNVEV (reference sequence). This CDR3 is built from 16 residues. V was cut by 6 bases and J by 6 bases, with 21 bases left in between. CDR3 residues: CASRPLPHRRGQPQHF. In DNA form, the CDR3 reads TGTGCCAGCAGACCACTACCACACCGACGCGGTCAGCCCCAGCATTTT.

This clone was seen just once. V is TRBV27 and J is TRBJ1-4; tentative D call: TRBD1 (6 bases). Trimming took 5 bases from V and 4 from J, leaving 20 bases between them. Germline CDR1 reads MNHEY; CDR2 reads SMNVEV (reference sequence). This CDR3 is built from 17 residues. CDR3 DNA sequence: TGTGCCAGCAGTCCACACGTATCGACAGGAAGTAATGAAAAACTGTTTTTT. Its protein is CASSPHVSTGSNEKLFF.

The V gene is TRBV5-1, the J gene TRBJ2-2, with 11 bases aligning to TRBD1. Germline V gene sequence: CDR1 SGHRS, CDR2 YFSETQ. This CDR3 is built from 15 residues. The V gene end was trimmed by 4 bases and the J gene end by 5 bases; junction bases not matched to a gene: 4. The CDR3 region is CASSPGQGATGELFF. In nucleotides, the CDR3 is TGCGCCAGCAGCCCCGGACAGGGGGCGACCGGGGAGCTGTTTTTT.

This clone has a handful of counts. The V call is TRBV28, the J call TRBJ2-3, with D possibly being TRBD1 (5 bases). CDR1 is MDHEN, CDR2 SYDVKM, per germline. Trimming shortened V by 6 bases and J by 11 bases, and 15 bases separated the two germline ends. This CDR3 is 12 amino acids long. The CDR3 nucleotides are TGTGCCAGCAGCACCAGACAGAAAGGGCAGTATTTT. This encodes CASSTRQKGQYF.